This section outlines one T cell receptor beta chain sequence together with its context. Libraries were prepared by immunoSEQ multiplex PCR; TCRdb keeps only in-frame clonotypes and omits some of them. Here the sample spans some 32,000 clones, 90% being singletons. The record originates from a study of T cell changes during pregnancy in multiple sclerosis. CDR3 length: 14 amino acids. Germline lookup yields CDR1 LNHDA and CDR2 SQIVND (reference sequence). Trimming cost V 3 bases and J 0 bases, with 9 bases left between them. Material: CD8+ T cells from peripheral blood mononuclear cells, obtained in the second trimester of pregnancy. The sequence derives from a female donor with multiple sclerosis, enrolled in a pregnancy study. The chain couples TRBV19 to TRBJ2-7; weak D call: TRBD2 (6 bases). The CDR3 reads CASSIVGGSYEQYF. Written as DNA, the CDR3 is TGTGCCAGTAGTATCGTGGGAGGCTCCTACGAGCAGTACTTC.